This TCR beta chain was sequenced during a study of cytotoxic CD8 clonotypes in ibrutinib-treated CLL. Study context: With a range of 6 to 36, the median treatment time before response samples were taken was around 12 months. The sample average was approximately 250,000 productive templates and 94,082 productive rearrangements.

With sequencing, the targeted depth ranged from 1 in 200,000 to 1 in 1 million T cells. Generated by immunoSEQ multiplex PCR, the TCRdb table keeps only in-frame clones and is missing some. The table includes 90,000 to 95,000 clones, roughly four fifths detected once. The junction had 4 bases not matched to a gene; V was cut back by 8 bases and J by 7 bases. This CDR3 is 12 amino acids long. CDR1 is MNHNS and CDR2 is SASEGT in the germline V gene. The chain is built from TRBV6-1 and TRBJ2-1; 8 bases fit TRBD1. The clonotype was recovered from a human donor with chronic lymphocytic leukemia. Here the sequenced sample was PBMCs, taken after 24 months of ibrutinib treatment. CDR3 DNA: TGTGCCAGCGGAGACAGGGGAAATGAGCAGTTCTTC. Its protein product is CASGDRGNEQFF.